Listed here are 23 T cell receptor beta chains from one sample, sequenced in a study of cytomegalovirus exposure and HLA in healthy donors. Both 60 Vbeta primers and 13 Jbeta primers went into the PCR. Clones were read by immunoSEQ multiplex PCR, and TCRdb kept only the in-frame ones, dropping some. This sample has about 130,000 clones; 77% occur once, and the top ten carry around 3.7%. Sequences were obtained from PBMCs. Receptor source: a male donor in good health and CMV-seronegative.

The chain has TRBV6-1 and TRBJ2-7; 10 nucleotides line up with TRBD1. The germline V gene has CDR1 MNHNS and CDR2 SASEGT. This CDR3 is 15 amino acids long. The junction had 9 bases not matched to a gene; V was cut back by 5 bases and J by 5 bases. The CDR3 sequence is CASSHTPGQGNEQYF. The CDR3 DNA reads as TGTGCCAGCAGTCACACACCGGGACAGGGGAACGAGCAGTACTTC.

This clone was detected a few times. The gene calls are TRBV9 and TRBJ2-2; TRBD1 matches at 8 bases. Germline V gene data show CDR1 as SGDLS and CDR2 as YYNGEE. This CDR3 has 18 residues. V trimming: 0 bases; J trimming: 6 bases; junction bases outside the gene matches: 13. The CDR3 nucleotides read TGTGCCAGCAGCGTAGCTCTTGGACAGGGAACATCTGCCGGGGAGCTGTTTTTT. Amino acid sequence: CASSVALGQGTSAGELFF.

The table lists this clone with a count of one. The chain couples TRBV5-6 to TRBJ2-4; D gene uncertain. Trimming stripped 1 base from V and 0 bases from J, with 11 bases between. The CDR3 sequence is 16 residues long. The germline CDR1 and CDR2 sequences are SGHDT and YYEEEE. In nucleotides, the CDR3 is TGTGCCAGCAGCTTGATCACGCTACTAGCCAAAAACATTCAGTACTTC. Translating gives CASSLITLLAKNIQYF.

This chain joins TRBV27 and TRBJ2-3; TRBD2 matches 10 bases. This CDR3 is 16 amino acids long. V lost 0 bases to trimming and J lost 6 bases; unmatched junction nucleotides: 6. The germline V gene encodes CDR1 MNHEY and CDR2 SMNVEV (reference sequence). This CDR3 is CASSLSWLAGADTQYF. The DNA for the CDR3 is TGTGCCAGCAGTTTATCTTGGCTAGCGGGGGCGGATACGCAGTATTTT.

The CDR3 DNA sequence: TGTGCCAGCAGTGTGACAGGGAACACCGGGGAGCTGTTTTTT. Amino acids: CASSVTGNTGELFF. The chain carries TRBV25-1 and TRBJ2-2; D might be TRBD1 (6 bases). Germline V lookup: CDR1 MGHDK, CDR2 SYGVNS. The length of the CDR3 is 14 residues. Trimming removed 4 bases at V and 1 base at J, with 7 bases between. Variable domain in full (rest from reference TRBV25-1 and TRBJ2-2): EADIYQTPRYLVIGTGKKITLECSQTMGHDKMYWYQQDPGMELHLIHYSYGVNSTEKGDLSSESTVSRIRTEHFPLTLESARPSHTSQYLCASSVTGNTGELFFGEGSRLTVL.

The gene calls are TRBV6-5 and TRBJ2-7, with 10 bases fitting TRBD1. With 3 bases clipped from V and 4 bases from J, the junction kept 6 bases outside the gene matches. Germline-derived CDR1 and CDR2 are MNHEY and SVGAGI. CDR3 size: 15 residues. CDR3 sequence: CASSYSGQGIYEQYF. The DNA of the CDR3 is TGTGCCAGCAGTTATTCGGGACAGGGGATTTACGAGCAGTACTTC.

The rearrangement joins TRBV18 to TRBJ2-7; perhaps TRBD2 as D (6 bases). CDR3 length equals 13 residues. CDR1 and CDR2 (germline): KGHSH, LQKENI. V shed 6 bases and J shed 3 bases, with 12 bases lying between them. CDR3 region: CASSGSSGYEQYF. The CDR3 DNA is TGTGCCAGCTCCGGGAGTAGCGGCTACGAGCAGTACTTC.

The rearrangement uses TRBV6-4 and TRBJ1-5; D uncertain. V was shortened by 4 bases and J by 4 bases, with 8 bases between the two germline ends. Germline V gene sequence: CDR1 MRHNA, CDR2 SNTAGT. This CDR3 region has 13 residues. CDR3 sequence: CASSAEQNQPQHF. The DNA of the CDR3 is TGTGCCAGCAGTGCGGAGCAGAATCAGCCCCAGCATTTT.

This sequence joins TRBV28 and TRBJ2-7, with D uncertain. Trimming removed 6 bases at V and 0 bases at J, with 6 bases between. The CDR3 runs 12 residues. CDR1 MDHEN and CDR2 SYDVKM come from the germline V gene. In DNA, the CDR3 is TGTGCCAGCAGCCTAAGCTCCTACGAGCAGTACTTC. It encodes CASSLSSYEQYF. Combining the CDR3 with reference TRBV28 and TRBJ2-7 gives the whole variable domain DVKVTQSSRYLVKRTGEKVFLECVQDMDHENMFWYRQDPGLGLRLIYFSYDVKMKEKGDIPEGYSVSREKKERFSLILESASTNQTSMYLCASSLSSYEQYFGPGTRLTVT.

The sample holds a few counts of this clone. The V gene is TRBV29-1, the J gene TRBJ1-1; D ambiguous. Germline assignment: CDR1 SQVTM and CDR2 ANQGSEA. The V end lost 7 bases, the J end lost 8 bases, and 11 bases lay between the germline ends. The length of the CDR3 is 10 residues. The CDR3 DNA is TGCAGCGCAGGAAACGAAGAAGCTTTCTTT. Translated: CSAGNEEAFF.

V is TRBV4-1 and J is TRBJ1-2, with a tentative D call TRBD1 (6 bases). CDR1 and CDR2 from the germline V gene are MGHRA and YSYEKL. The length of the CDR3 is 17 residues. The V and J ends lost 1 base and 0 bases respectively, with 15 bases between them. CDR3 loop: CASSQGSGDIPNYGYTF. CDR3 DNA: TGCGCCAGCAGCCAAGGGTCAGGGGACATTCCTAACTATGGCTACACCTTC.

This clone has more than one count but fewer than ten. The chain joins TRBV21-1 to TRBJ2-7; the listed D gene, TRBD1, was not tested against the DNA. TRBV21-1 is a recognized pseudogene. There are 20 residues in the CDR3. The CDR3 bases are TGTGCCAGCAGCATAGGACAGGGGGCGGTTTTTAGGATATTATCCTACGAGCAGTACTTC. It is translated as CASSIGQGAVFRILSYEQYF.

V gene TRBV19 combines with J gene TRBJ1-2; D possibly corresponds to TRBD1 (5 bases). Germline assignment: CDR1 LNHDA and CDR2 SQIVND (reference sequence). Trimming removed 5 bases from V and 0 bases from J, with 13 bases in between. The CDR3 has 15 amino acids. As DNA, the CDR3 is TGTGCCAGTAGTTTAGCAGGGAAAGCTAACTATGGCTACACCTTC. This translates into CASSLAGKANYGYTF.

This sequence joins TRBV4-3 and TRBJ1-1; D gene uncertain. Germline CDR1 and CDR2: LGHNA and YSLEER. V lost 2 bases and J lost 0, with 10 bases in between. This CDR3 has 15 residues. The DNA of the CDR3 is TGCGCCAGCAGCCAAAACCTCGGAGTGAACACTGAAGCTTTCTTT. This encodes CASSQNLGVNTEAFF.

This chain uses TRBV6-1 with TRBJ2-5, with 8 bases that match TRBD1. This CDR3 region has 15 residues. Losses at the gene ends were 6 bases for V and 1 base for J; bases not matched to a gene: 7. CDR1 MNHNS and CDR2 SASEGT come from the germline V gene. The CDR3 sequence: CASRGQDRVQETQYF. In DNA, the CDR3 is TGTGCCAGCAGGGGTCAGGACAGGGTCCAAGAGACCCAGTACTTC.

CDR3 sequence reads: CASSLDRGSNQPQHF. CDR3 nucleotides: TGTGCCAGCAGTTTGGACAGGGGTAGCAATCAGCCCCAGCATTTT. J is TRBJ1-5 and V is TRBV28, with 9 bases fitting TRBD1. The CDR3 contains 15 residues. The germline gives CDR1 MDHEN, CDR2 SYDVKM. The V gene end was trimmed by 3 bases and the J gene end by 0 bases; junction bases not matched to a gene: 0.

The rearrangement joins TRBV6-1 to TRBJ1-2; 9 positions agree with TRBD1. J gave up 8 bases and V 4 bases, and 11 bases lay outside the gene matches. The CDR3 runs 15 residues. The germline CDR1 and CDR2 sequences are MNHNS and SASEGT. CDR3 sequence: CASSAPGTGSWGYTF. The DNA for the CDR3 is TGTGCCAGCAGTGCCCCCGGGACAGGGAGCTGGGGCTACACCTTC.

This sequence joins TRBV5-4 and TRBJ2-7; maybe TRBD2 (5 bases). The CDR3 runs 14 residues. The V and J ends lost 3 bases and 5 bases respectively, with 15 bases between them. Germline V gene lookup returns CDR1 SGHNT and CDR2 YYREEE (reference sequence). CDR3 residues: CASSSALDSHEQYF. For the CDR3, the DNA is TGTGCCAGCAGCTCCGCACTAGATAGCCACGAGCAGTACTTC.

The chain joins TRBV15 to TRBJ2-3; 11 bases line up with TRBD2. CDR1 is LNHNV, CDR2 YYDKDF, per germline (reference sequence). CDR3 size: 19 residues. The V and J ends lost 0 bases and 4 bases, in that order; junction bases with no gene match: 12. CDR3 sequence: CATSREVWFSGGESDTQYF. The DNA for the CDR3 is TGTGCCACCAGCAGAGAGGTGTGGTTTAGCGGGGGGGAATCAGATACGCAGTATTTT.

This clone was seen just once. This CDR3 is also generated by other DNA sequences in the sample. The genes are TRBV27 and TRBJ2-5; a weak D match, TRBD1 (6 bases). Gene TRBJ2-7 matches the end of the DNA better, so the J call may be wrong. Germline V gene lookup returns CDR1 MNHEY and CDR2 SMNVEV (reference sequence). The CDR3 consists of 13 residues. The CDR3 bases are TGTGCCAGCAGGGCAGGGGCTGTATACGAGCAGTACTTC. It translates to CASRAGAVYEQYF.

This clone has only a few counts. The chain joins TRBV7-9 to TRBJ2-1, with TRBD1 matching over 7 bases. Germline V gives CDR1 SEHNR, CDR2 FQNEAQ (reference sequence). V shed 3 bases, J shed 0 bases, and the junction held 2 bases outside the gene matches. The CDR3 length is 15 residues. CDR3: CASSFPGGSYNEQFF. The CDR3, as DNA: TGTGCCAGCAGCTTTCCAGGGGGCTCCTACAATGAGCAGTTCTTC.

The sample holds a few counts of this clone. The rearrangement uses TRBV15 and TRBJ1-2; 8 nucleotides match TRBD1. The CDR3 is 14 amino acids. The ends lost 3 bases at V and 6 bases at J; junction bases unmatched: 6. The V gene's germline CDR1 is LNHNV and CDR2 YYDKDF (reference sequence). The CDR3 region is CATSSRTGINGYTF. The DNA for the CDR3 is TGTGCCACCAGCAGCCGGACAGGGATAAATGGCTACACCTTC.

This clone appeared once. V usage is TRBV6-6 and J usage is TRBJ2-4, with 9 nucleotides matching TRBD1. V lost 8 bases, J lost 4 bases, and 6 bases stayed unmatched. This CDR3 spans 14 amino acids. Germline V CDR1 and CDR2: MNHNY, SVGAGI (reference sequence). Written as DNA, the CDR3 is TGTGCCAGCCAACCCGGACAGGGGAAAAACATTCAGTACTTC. It codes for CASQPGQGKNIQYF.